The table lists the clone carrying this T cell receptor beta chain with a few counts. The source of the sample is a study of cytomegalovirus exposure and HLA in healthy donors. In germline, CDR1 is SEHNR, CDR2 FQNEAQ (reference sequence). J was trimmed by 5 bases and V by 5 bases; bases with no gene match: 7. The CDR3 is 15 residues long. Researchers ran the PCR with 60 Vbeta and 13 Jbeta primers. TCRdb's copy holds only in-frame clones and misses some; the assay was immunoSEQ multiplex PCR. The table lists approximately 150,000 clones, approximately 9% of them singletons. Source material: PBMCs. The TCR was taken from a male donor in good health and CMV-seronegative. This rearrangement joins TRBV7-9 to TRBJ2-2; TRBD1 matches 8 bases. The CDR3 sequence: CASSTGQGATGELFF. The CDR3 region has the DNA TGTGCCAGCAGCACCGGGCAGGGGGCTACCGGGGAGCTGTTTTTT.